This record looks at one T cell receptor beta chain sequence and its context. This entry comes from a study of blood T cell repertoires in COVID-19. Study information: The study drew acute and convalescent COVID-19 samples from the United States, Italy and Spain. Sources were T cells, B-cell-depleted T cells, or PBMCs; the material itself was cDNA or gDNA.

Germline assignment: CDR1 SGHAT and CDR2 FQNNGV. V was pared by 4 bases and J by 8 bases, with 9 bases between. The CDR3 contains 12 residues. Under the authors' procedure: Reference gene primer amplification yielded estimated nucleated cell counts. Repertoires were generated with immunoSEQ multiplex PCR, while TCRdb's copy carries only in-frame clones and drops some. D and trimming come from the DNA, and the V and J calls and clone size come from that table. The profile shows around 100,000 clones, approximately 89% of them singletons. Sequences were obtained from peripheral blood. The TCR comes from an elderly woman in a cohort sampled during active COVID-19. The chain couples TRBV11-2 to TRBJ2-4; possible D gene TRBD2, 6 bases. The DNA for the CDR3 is TGTGCCAGCAGCTCCAGACTAGACATTCAGTACTTC. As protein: CASSSRLDIQYF.